The rows below give T cell receptor beta chains drawn from one sample of a study of cytomegalovirus exposure and HLA in healthy donors. Sequencing was performed with immunoSEQ multiplex PCR; in TCRdb, only in-frame clones are kept and a portion is missing. Counted here are 250,000 to 300,000 clones, 84% occurring once; the ten biggest clones make up 1.5% to 2%. Sequenced sample: PBMCs. Receptors originate from a woman in her 40s in good health and CMV-seropositive. Each CDR3 is given with its conserved first and last residue. A D gene is named only where the DNA matches it firmly. The size of a clone is reported for some rows only, either as once, few or many, or as a class for expanded clones.

V gene	clone size	J gene	D gene	CDR3 DNA	CDR3 protein
TRBV7-8	NA	TRBJ2-7	TRBD2	TGTGCCAACAGCTTAGCGAGGCTAGCGGGCCTCTCCTACGAGCAGTACTTC	CANSLARLAGLSYEQYF
TRBV25-1	NA	TRBJ2-7	NA	TGTGCCAGCAGTGAGTTTGCGGGTTACGAGCAGTACTTC	CASSEFAGYEQYF
TRBV9	once	TRBJ2-3	NA	TGTGCCAGCAGCGTAAGCCTGATCACAGATACGCAGTATTTT	CASSVSLITDTQYF
TRBV7-2	NA	TRBJ2-7	NA	TGTGCCAGCAGCCTATCGGACTCCGCGTCGAAGTACGAGCAGTACTTC	CASSLSDSASKYEQYF
TRBV29-1	NA	TRBJ2-3	NA	TGCAGCGTAACAGGGTCTATGGGCACAGATACGCAGTATTTT	CSVTGSMGTDTQYF
TRBV7-6	NA	TRBJ2-2	TRBD2	TGTGCCAGCAGCGCGGAAGGTGTGGGACTAGCGGACACCGGGGAGCTGTTTTTT	CASSAEGVGLADTGELFF
TRBV7-9	once	TRBJ2-2	NA	TGTGCCAGCAGCTTATTTGTGCGGGGGCGCAACGGGGAGCTGTTTTTT	CASSLFVRGRNGELFF
TRBV19	NA	TRBJ2-7	NA	TGTGCCAGTAGTATAGGACTAGCCTACGAGCAGTACTTC	CASSIGLAYEQYF
TRBV28	once	TRBJ2-4	TRBD1	TGTGCCAGCAGTTTATCACAGGGGGCTCGGAACATTCAGTACTTC	CASSLSQGARNIQYF
TRBV5-1	NA	TRBJ1-1	TRBD1	TGCGCCAGCAGCTTGGGCCCACCACTAGTCGGACAGGGGGCCACTGAAGCTTTCTTT	CASSLGPPLVGQGATEAFF
TRBV6-4	NA	TRBJ2-4	TRBD1	TGTGCCAGCAGTGAAACGTACCCGACAGGGGGGGGAAACATTCAGTACTTC	CASSETYPTGGGNIQYF
TRBV27	once	TRBJ1-2	TRBD1	TGTGCCAGCAGTTCAGACAGGGCACATGGCTACACCTTC	CASSSDRAHGYTF
TRBV27	NA	TRBJ2-7	TRBD1	TGTGCCAGCAGTTTGACAGGGAACTACGAGCAGTACTTC	CASSLTGNYEQYF
TRBV9	NA	TRBJ2-7	NA	TGTGCCAGCAGCGTGACGGAGGCCGCCCTAATCTACGAGCAGTACTTC	CASSVTEAALIYEQYF
TRBV27	NA	TRBJ2-1	NA	TGTGCCAGCAGTTTGGGGGGTAAGAGCAATGAGCAGTTCTTC	CASSLGGKSNEQFF
TRBV7-8	NA	TRBJ2-5	NA	TGTGCCAGCAGACCAAGCAGGGGAAAGCAAGAGACCCAGTACTTC	CASRPSRGKQETQYF
TRBV5-1	NA	TRBJ1-1	NA	TGCGCCAGCAGTCTAGAGGGTGTTGAAGCTTTCTTT	CASSLEGVEAFF
TRBV10-3	NA	TRBJ2-7	TRBD1	TGTGCCACGACACCGGGACAGCCCTACGAGCAGTACTTC	CATTPGQPYEQYF
TRBV15	NA	TRBJ1-2	TRBD1	TGTGCCACCAGCTCACCCGGGACAGGAAGGGGTGGCTACACCTTC	CATSSPGTGRGGYTF
TRBV18	NA	TRBJ1-2	TRBD1	TGTGCCAGCTCACCAAACAGGGGATTAGGAGGCTACACCTTC	CASSPNRGLGGYTF
TRBV7-6	few	TRBJ2-1	TRBD1	TGTGCCAGCAGTTTAACAGGGGGGAATGAGCAGTTCTTC	CASSLTGGNEQFF
TRBV7-9	once	TRBJ2-1	NA	TGTGCCAGCAGCTTGGAAGGGGATGAGCAGTTCTTC	CASSLEGDEQFF
TRBV7-2	NA	TRBJ2-1	NA	TGTGCCAGCAGCTACCTCCAGGGCTACAATGAGCAGTTCTTC	CASSYLQGYNEQFF
TRBV2	few	TRBJ2-6	TRBD1	TGTGCCAGCAGGCCTAGGGACAGCTCTGGGGCCAACGTCCTGACTTTC	CASRPRDSSGANVLTF
TRBV28	NA	TRBJ1-3	TRBD1	TGTGCCAGTAACGGGGGACAGATAGGAAACACCATATATTTT	CASNGGQIGNTIYF
TRBV4-3	NA	TRBJ2-2	NA	TGCGCCAGCAGCCAAGTACAGGGTTCTGGGTCCGGGGAGCTGTTTTTT	CASSQVQGSGSGELFF
TRBV5-5	NA	TRBJ1-2	NA	TGTGCCAGCAGCTTGGTGGAGTATGGCTACACCTTC	CASSLVEYGYTF
TRBV13	NA	TRBJ1-6	TRBD1	TGTGCCAGCAGCTTACGGACAGGGGGTACCCGTCCGAATTCACCCCTCCACTTT	CASSLRTGGTRPNSPLHF
TRBV28	NA	TRBJ2-7	NA	TGTGCCAGCAGTTTATCAGTACAGGTTCTCTACGAGCAGTACTTC	CASSLSVQVLYEQYF